This TCR beta chain derives from a study of shared clonotypes between healthy human individuals. Overall study: Three plates were used per donor for CD4 naive, three for CD4 memory, two for CD8 naive and one for CD8 memory.

Profiling relied on immunoSEQ multiplex PCR, and the TCRdb table lists in-frame clones only, not all of them. The data contain about 1.1 million clones, 60% to 85% of them singletons. Trimming cost V 2 bases and J 3 bases; bases outside gene matches: 3. Germline V lookup: CDR1 MDHEN, CDR2 SYDVKM. The CDR3 runs to 15 residues. The sample was memory CD4+ T cells from PBMCs. The sample's subset: CD45RA-negative fraction. The source is a man aged 18 to 29 in good health. Some clones in this sample may be carry-over from other donors' samples. The genes are TRBV28 and TRBJ1-4, with 7 bases fitting TRBD1. The chain's CDR3 is CASSLPGTANEKLFF. CDR3 bases: TGTGCCAGCAGTTTACCAGGGACAGCTAATGAAAAACTGTTTTTT.